This TCR beta chain was recovered during a study of T-cell reconstitution after alpha-beta-depleted transplantation in children. The CDR3 runs 15 residues. Germline V CDR1 and CDR2: KGHSH, LQKENI. The J segment lost 2 bases and the V segment lost 2 bases, leaving 4 bases of the junction unmatched. In its sample, this clonotype was seen many times. As it was prepared, the TCRbeta library received unique molecular identifiers. Each CDR3 protein is one row after TCRdb ran MiXCR on the PCR reads. The sample shows hundreds of thousands of distinct CDR3 sequences, roughly a tenth of them seen only once. The input for sequencing was PBMCs from the stem cell graft donor, taken from the stem cell graft. The chain recombines TRBV18 with TRBJ2-3; the match to TRBD1 covers 7 bases. The receptor comes from a human donor who donated a stem cell graft to a child with acute lymphoblastic leukemia. The CDR3 nucleotides read TGTGCCAGCTCACCATGGGACAGTCACACAGATACGCAGTATTTT. Residues: CASSPWDSHTDTQYF.